This is a list of T cell receptor beta chains from one sample in a study of T cell responses to AZD1222 COVID-19 vaccine. Some clones are missing from TCRdb's copy, which holds only in-frame ones; the method was immunoSEQ multiplex PCR. The table records about 110,000 clones, around 93% of them present only once. The sequences come from peripheral blood, collected on day 0 of AZD1222 vaccination. These receptors originate from an adult in good health. Each CDR3 is given with its conserved first and last residue. A D gene is named only where the DNA matches it firmly. Expanded clones are given a class, and other clones once, few, many or no size at all.

v_call	clone_size	d_call	j_call	cdr3_aa	cdr3_nt
TRBV6-5	-	-	TRBJ2-3	CASRLGRFTDTQYF	TGTGCCAGCAGACTGGGACGGTTCACAGATACGCAGTATTTT
TRBV12-3/TRBV12-4	-	TRBD1	TRBJ1-2	CASRTGTGFGYTF	TGTGCCAGCCGCACTGGGACAGGTTTTGGCTACACCTTC
TRBV19	-	-	TRBJ1-3	CASSMEQAGNTIYF	TGTGCCAGTAGTATGGAGCAGGCCGGAAACACCATATATTTT
TRBV6-5	-	-	TRBJ1-1	CASRGGPMNTEAFF	TGTGCCAGCAGGGGGGGGCCCATGAACACTGAAGCTTTCTTT
TRBV12-3/TRBV12-4	-	-	TRBJ2-7	CASSDFYEQYF	TGTGCCAGCAGCGACTTCTACGAGCAGTACTTC
TRBV2	-	-	TRBJ1-2	CASSAVGATYGYTF	TGTGCCAGCAGTGCCGTGGGGGCTACCTATGGCTACACCTTC
TRBV6-6	-	-	TRBJ1-5	CASTLSFSGNQPQHF	TGTGCCAGCACCCTGAGTTTTTCAGGCAATCAGCCCCAGCATTTT
TRBV10-1	-	-	TRBJ2-3	CASSEGQTYTDTQYF	TGCGCCAGCAGTGAGGGCCAGACCTACACAGATACGCAGTATTTT
TRBV20-1	-	-	TRBJ2-7	CSASRGLGYEQYF	TGCAGTGCTAGTCGGGGACTTGGCTACGAGCAGTACTTC
TRBV5-1	few	TRBD1	TRBJ2-5	CASSFSPGGQETQYF	TGCGCCAGCAGCTTTTCCCCAGGGGGCCAAGAGACCCAGTACTTC
TRBV19	-	-	TRBJ2-7	CASRDRSSYEQYF	TGTGCCAGTAGGGACCGATCCTCCTACGAGCAGTACTTC
TRBV6-1	-	-	TRBJ2-7	CASSPLGLQYF	TGTGCCAGCAGCCCCCTGGGCCTTCAGTACTTC
TRBV7-2	-	-	TRBJ1-2	CASSLAIAGTVYGYTF	TGTGCCAGCAGCTTAGCTATAGCAGGGACGGTGTATGGCTACACCTTC
TRBV9	once	TRBD1	TRBJ2-2	CASSPRTGSYTGELFF	TGTGCCAGCAGCCCAAGGACAGGGTCCTACACCGGGGAGCTGTTTTTT
TRBV15	-	-	TRBJ1-1	CATSMPPLNTEAFF	TGTGCCACCAGCATGCCCCCCTTGAACACTGAAGCTTTCTTT
TRBV29-1	-	-	TRBJ1-1	CSVDEAFF	TGCAGCGTTGATGAGGCTTTCTTT
TRBV15	-	-	TRBJ1-2	CATSSPGRGNYGYTF	TGTGCCACCAGCAGCCCGGGACGGGGAAACTATGGCTACACCTTC
TRBV4-2	once	-	TRBJ1-1	CASSQGQVFSEAFF	TGTGCCAGCAGCCAAGGGCAAGTGTTCTCGGAAGCTTTCTTT
TRBV19	-	-	TRBJ1-2	CASMNPGDSVYGYTF	TGTGCCAGTATGAACCCAGGGGATTCCGTCTATGGCTACACCTTC
TRBV5-1	-	TRBD1	TRBJ1-3	CASSLRQGNSGNTIYF	TGCGCCAGCAGCTTGAGACAGGGAAACTCTGGAAACACCATATATTTT
TRBV5-8	-	-	TRBJ2-1	CASSGLAALGEQFF	TGTGCCAGCAGCGGATTAGCGGCCCTGGGTGAGCAGTTCTTC
TRBV7-2	-	TRBD2	TRBJ2-5	CASSPLGLATRETQYF	TGTGCCAGCAGCCCCTTAGGACTAGCGACCCGAGAGACCCAGTACTTC
TRBV30	-	-	TRBJ1-3	CAWSHSVSGNTIYF	TGTGCCTGGAGTCACAGTGTCTCTGGAAACACCATATATTTT
TRBV2	once	-	TRBJ1-1	CASSPQGMNTEAFF	TGTGCCAGCTCCCCGCAGGGGATGAACACTGAAGCTTTCTTT
TRBV19	-	-	TRBJ2-1	CASHQGTHYNEQFF	TGTGCCAGCCATCAAGGGACCCACTACAATGAGCAGTTCTTC
TRBV27	-	-	TRBJ2-7	CASSLMSVSGEQYF	TGTGCCAGCAGTTTAATGTCCGTCTCTGGCGAGCAGTACTTC
TRBV9	-	-	TRBJ2-7	CASSPHWGPDYEQYF	TGTGCCAGCAGCCCTCATTGGGGACCCGACTACGAGCAGTACTTC
TRBV15	-	-	TRBJ1-1	CATSRDGKSEAFF	TGTGCCACCAGCAGAGATGGGAAGTCCGAAGCTTTCTTT
TRBV12-5	-	-	TRBJ1-1	CASGSVDTDEAFF	TGTGCTAGTGGTTCCGTAGACACCGACGAAGCTTTCTTT
TRBV27	-	-	TRBJ1-6	CASSSGQLGNSPLHF	TGTGCCAGCAGTTCAGGACAGTTGGGCAATTCACCCCTCCACTTT
TRBV6-5	-	-	TRBJ1-1	CASRYVTNTEAFF	TGTGCCAGCAGATATGTTACGAACACTGAAGCTTTCTTT
TRBV7-8	-	-	TRBJ1-1	CASSLGGRTEAFF	TGTGCCAGCAGCTTAGGTGGGAGGACTGAAGCTTTCTTT
TRBV9	-	TRBD2	TRBJ2-5	CASSTGTSGSRETQYF	TGTGCCAGCAGCACCGGGACTAGCGGGAGCCGGGAGACCCAGTACTTC
TRBV5-8	once	-	TRBJ1-4	CASRDLPTQKLFF	TGTGCCAGCCGCGACTTACCCACACAAAAACTGTTTTTT
TRBV9	few	-	TRBJ2-3	CASSVGRALTSTDTQYF	TGTGCCAGCAGCGTAGGCAGGGCCCTAACTAGCACAGATACGCAGTATTTT
TRBV6-1	-	-	TRBJ1-4	CASSEGGYASPLGQLFF	TGTGCCAGCAGCGAAGGGGGGTATGCCTCCCCTCTGGGGCAACTGTTTTTT
TRBV18	-	-	TRBJ1-2	CASSPGVSPYGYTF	TGTGCCAGCTCACCAGGGGTGTCCCCCTATGGCTACACCTTC
TRBV3-1/TRBV3-2	once	-	TRBJ1-2	CASSPAGTPANYGYTF	TGTGCCAGCAGCCCAGCCGGGACGCCAGCAAACTATGGCTACACCTTC
TRBV4-2	-	-	TRBJ1-1	CASSQDQQAEAFF	TGTGCCAGCAGCCAAGATCAACAAGCTGAAGCTTTCTTT
TRBV30	-	-	TRBJ1-3	CARSYSSGNTIYF	TGTGCCCGGTCATATAGCTCTGGAAACACCATATATTTT
TRBV7-9	-	-	TRBJ1-3	CASSLFQTLFSGNTIYF	TGTGCCAGCAGCTTATTCCAAACCTTATTCTCTGGAAACACCATATATTTT
TRBV5-4	-	-	TRBJ1-1	CPTNHDGNTEAFF	TGTCCCACCAACCACGACGGTAACACTGAAGCTTTCTTT
TRBV4-3	-	TRBD1	TRBJ1-1	CASSQEGRGGLAFF	TGCGCCAGCAGCCAAGAAGGGCGAGGGGGCTTGGCTTTCTTT
TRBV7-2	-	TRBD1	TRBJ1-5	CASSAGQGANQPQHF	TGTGCCAGCAGCGCGGGACAGGGGGCCAATCAGCCCCAGCATTTT
TRBV4-2	medium-sized	-	TRBJ2-1	CASSQDHSLWDEQFF	TGTGCCAGCAGCCAAGATCACAGCTTGTGGGATGAGCAGTTCTTC
TRBV4-3	-	-	TRBJ1-1	CASSHGRGFDTEAFF	TGCGCCAGCAGTCATGGACGGGGCTTTGACACTGAAGCTTTCTTT
TRBV18	-	-	TRBJ1-5	CASSLRRLGEGNQPQHF	TGTGCCAGCTCACTAAGACGGCTGGGAGAGGGCAATCAGCCCCAGCATTTT
TRBV30	-	-	TRBJ1-1	CAWSVNSEAFF	TGTGCCTGGAGTGTGAACAGTGAAGCTTTCTTT
TRBV30	-	-	TRBJ2-3	CAWSVGASSDTQYF	TGTGCCTGGAGTGTAGGGGCATCCTCAGATACGCAGTATTTT
TRBV29-1	-	TRBD1	TRBJ1-2	CSVDKTGSSDYGYTF	TGCAGCGTTGACAAGACAGGGAGTAGCGACTATGGCTACACCTTC
TRBV30	-	TRBD1	TRBJ2-5	CAWSVGSGGETQYF	TGTGCCTGGAGTGTTGGATCAGGGGGTGAGACCCAGTACTTC
TRBV9	-	TRBD2	TRBJ2-1	CASSGLAGGADEQFF	TGTGCCAGCAGCGGACTAGCGGGAGGAGCAGATGAGCAGTTCTTC
TRBV11-2	-	-	TRBJ2-3	CASSLDGGFSTDTQYF	TGTGCCAGCAGCTTAGATGGGGGTTTTAGCACAGATACGCAGTATTTT